Following are 22 T cell receptor beta chains from one sample sequenced in a study of cytomegalovirus exposure and HLA in healthy donors (dated by TCRdb to about 2017). Library preparation was by the immunoSEQ multiplex PCR assay. The multiplex PCR relied on a mix of 60 forward primers for TCR Vbeta segments and 13 reverse primers for TCR Jbeta segments. The table comes from immuneACCESS by way of TCRdb, which keeps in-frame sequences with V and J called. Part of the clones is missing from these tables; in studies checked, under half for an unresolved V gene and the rest for unknown reasons. The sample table shows some 130,000 clones, and around three quarters are seen once. The ten largest make up 3% to 3.5% of the sample. Sample: PBMCs. Every receptor here comes from a male donor in good health and CMV-seronegative.

The chain combines TRBV7-3 with TRBJ2-2; the D gene is possibly TRBD2 (6 bases). CDR1 and CDR2 from the germline V gene are SGHTA and FQGTGA. Trimming pared 2 bases from V and 7 bases from J, leaving 14 bases between. CDR3 size: 15 residues. CDR3 amino acids: CASSLAGRLGGELFF. CDR3 DNA: TGTGCCAGCAGCTTAGCCGGGAGATTGGGCGGGGAGCTGTTTTTT.

V and J are TRBV23-1 and TRBJ1-5; 7 bases line up with TRBD1. TRBV23-1 is an open reading frame whose function is uncertain. The ends lost 7 bases at V and 6 bases at J; junction bases unmatched: 6. The CDR3 loop spans 13 amino acids. In DNA form, the CDR3 reads TGCGCCAGCACCGACAGGGCCGGTCAGCCCCAGCATTTT. Amino acids: CASTDRAGQPQHF.

The J gene is TRBJ2-5, the V gene TRBV6-4, with 10 bases that match TRBD2. The CDR3 is 13 amino acids. Per the germline V gene, CDR1 is MRHNA and CDR2 is SNTAGT. Losses at the gene ends were 3 bases for V and 7 bases for J; bases not matched to a gene: 2. The CDR3 DNA is TGTGCCAGCAGTGAAATAGCGGGAGGGACCCAGTACTTC. Protein product: CASSEIAGGTQYF.

A few counts support this clone. The chain carries TRBV7-3 and TRBJ1-2; D gene uncertain. Per germline, CDR1 SGHTA and CDR2 FQGTGA. V lost 2 bases and J 7 bases, leaving 11 bases between the germline ends. The CDR3 is made up of 13 amino acids. The CDR3 nucleotides are TGTGCCAGCAGCTTACAAGGCCGCGGTGGCTACACCTTC. Translated: CASSLQGRGGYTF.

The chain couples TRBV5-1 to TRBJ1-1, with D hard to call. V lost 2 bases to trimming and J lost 4 bases, with 12 bases between them. Germline CDR1 SGHRS, CDR2 YFSETQ. CDR3 length: 14 amino acids. The CDR3 here is CASSLGWGGTEAFF. The CDR3 DNA is TGCGCCAGCAGCTTAGGCTGGGGAGGCACTGAAGCTTTCTTT.

The chain carries TRBV15 and TRBJ2-7; 9 nucleotides line up with TRBD1. V lost 0 bases to trimming and J lost 6 bases; unmatched junction nucleotides: 3. Germline CDR1 and CDR2: LNHNV and YYDKDF (reference sequence). This CDR3 contains 14 residues. The CDR3 DNA is TGTGCCACCAGCAGAGACGGGACAGGGCCCGAGCAGTACTTC. Protein product: CATSRDGTGPEQYF.

The rearrangement uses TRBV7-9 and TRBJ1-2, with TRBD1 identical over 8 bases. Germline loops: CDR1 SEHNR, CDR2 FQNEAQ (reference sequence). This CDR3 is built from 17 residues. The V segment lost 3 bases and the J segment 4 bases; nucleotides outside the gene matches: 13. The CDR3 coding sequence is TGTGCCAGCAGCTTTACCGGGACAGGACTCCTCTCCTATGGCTACACCTTC. The encoded protein is CASSFTGTGLLSYGYTF.

This CDR3 is CASSRDRALNTQYF. The CDR3 nucleotides are TGTGCCAGCAGCCGGGACAGGGCTCTGAATACGCAGTATTTT. J is TRBJ2-3 and V is TRBV7-2; 9 bases are a match to TRBD1. Trimming took 5 bases from V and 7 from J; bases not matched to a gene: 7. In germline, CDR1 is SGHTA, CDR2 FQGNSA. This CDR3 region has 14 residues. The full variable domain, with the rest looked up from reference TRBV7-2 and TRBJ2-3, is GAGVSQSPSNKVTEKGKDVELRCDPISGHTALYWYRQSLGQGLEFLIYFQGNSAPDKSGLPSDRFSAERTGGSVSTLTIQRTQQEDSAVYLCASSRDRALNTQYFGPGTRLTVL.

The chain is built from TRBV10-3 and TRBJ2-7; a possible D gene is TRBD2 (5 bases). Deletions cut 2 bases from V and 1 base from J, with 9 bases between. Per germline, CDR1 ENHRY and CDR2 SYGVKD. The CDR3 sequence is 14 residues long. The CDR3 spells CAISERGRSYEQYF. CDR3 sequence (DNA): TGTGCCATCAGTGAGAGAGGGAGATCCTACGAGCAGTACTTC.

This chain connects TRBV11-2 to TRBJ2-3, with a possible D match to TRBD1 (6 bases). Germline loops: CDR1 SGHAT, CDR2 FQNNGV. The V end was cut by 3 bases, the J end by 7 bases, with 20 bases between. The CDR3 totals 16 residues. CDR3 in DNA: TGTGCCAGCAGCTTTCGGTATGGGGGCGCTGGGAATACGCAGTATTTT. Its translation: CASSFRYGGAGNTQYF.

The chain links TRBV5-5 to TRBJ2-5, with 7 bases fitting TRBD1. V was clipped by 1 base and J by 1 base; unmatched bases: 4. Germline CDR1 is SGHKS and CDR2 is YYEKEE (reference sequence). This CDR3 comprises 15 residues. The chain's CDR3 is CASSLSTGAQETQYF. The DNA for the CDR3 is TGTGCCAGCAGCTTGAGTACAGGGGCCCAAGAGACCCAGTACTTC.

The chain links TRBV6-1 to TRBJ2-3, with unresolved D. Trimming cost V 5 bases and J 1 base, with 13 bases left between them. CDR1 and CDR2 (germline): MNHNS, SASEGT. The CDR3 covers 15 residues. The CDR3 region has the DNA TGTGCCAGCAGTCCCCCGGTGTTAGGCACAGATACGCAGTATTTT. This gives the protein CASSPPVLGTDTQYF.

This clone was detected only once. J is TRBJ2-7 and V is TRBV4-2; D perhaps matches TRBD1 (6 bases). The CDR3 covers 14 residues. Germline-derived CDR1 and CDR2 are LGHNA and YNFKEQ. V was pared by 0 bases and J by 2 bases, with 8 bases between. The CDR3 sequence is CASSQEHRAYEQYF. CDR3 nucleotide sequence: TGTGCCAGCAGCCAAGAACACAGGGCCTACGAGCAGTACTTC.

This clone has more than one count but fewer than ten. The rearrangement links TRBV9 to TRBJ2-1, with 9 nucleotides matching TRBD2. Germline lookup yields CDR1 SGDLS and CDR2 YYNGEE. J lost 6 bases, V lost 0 bases, and 4 bases had no gene match. The CDR3 spans 15 residues. CDR3 residues: CASSVGRGGFNEQFF. CDR3 bases: TGTGCCAGCAGCGTAGGGCGGGGGGGTTTCAATGAGCAGTTCTTC.

The chain is built from TRBV7-3 and TRBJ2-2, with D perhaps matching TRBD1 (5 bases). CDR3 length: 15 amino acids. Germline V gene sequence: CDR1 SGHTA, CDR2 FQGTGA. V was trimmed by 2 bases and J by 4 bases, leaving 11 bases between them. Here the CDR3 reads CASSLPQGGTGELFF. CDR3 nucleotide sequence: TGTGCCAGCAGCTTACCTCAGGGCGGCACCGGGGAGCTGTTTTTT.

This clone was picked up one time. The junction and the germline gene differ at one end; a read error may be behind it. The rearrangement uses TRBV4-3 and TRBJ2-4; TRBD2 matches 8 bases. Germline loops: CDR1 LGHNA, CDR2 YSLEER. The CDR3 is made up of 17 amino acids. The CDR3 region has the DNA TGCGCCAGCAGCCAAGGATGGGCTAGCGGGCCCAAAAACAGTCAGTACTTC. This sequence encodes CASSQGWASGPKNSQYF.

The chain links TRBV7-6 to TRBJ2-7, with TRBD1 matching 9 bases. Germline V gene lookup returns CDR1 SGHVS and CDR2 FNYEAQ. The CDR3 runs to 15 residues. V dropped 1 base and J dropped 3; count of bases not matched to a gene: 4. The CDR3 sequence is CASSLGGQGYYEQYF. The DNA of the CDR3 is TGTGCCAGCAGCTTAGGGGGACAGGGTTACTACGAGCAGTACTTC.

This clone came up a few times. The chain combines TRBV2 with TRBJ1-3; weak D call: TRBD1 (6 bases). Per the germline V gene, CDR1 is SNHLY and CDR2 is FYNNEI. CDR3 size: 16 residues. Between the trimmed V and J ends, which lost 7 bases and 2 bases, there was a span of 18 bases. The DNA for the CDR3 is TGTGCCAGCACCCAGAAGGGGGTTCGTACTGGAAACACCATATATTTT. The encoded protein is CASTQKGVRTGNTIYF.

The CDR3 is CASSLVSQGNSPLHF. For the CDR3, the DNA is TGTGCCAGCAGCTTGGTCTCTCAGGGAAATTCACCCCTCCACTTT. The chain uses TRBV5-6 and TRBJ1-6; tentatively, D is TRBD1 (5 bases). Germline V gene lookup returns CDR1 SGHDT and CDR2 YYEEEE. The CDR3 contains 15 residues. Between the trimmed V and J ends, which lost 0 bases and 7 bases, there was a span of 11 bases. The full variable domain, completed using reference TRBV5-6 and TRBJ1-6, is DAGVTQSPTHLIKTRGQQVTLRCSPKSGHDTVSWYQQALGQGPQFIFQYYEEEERQRGNFPDRFSGHQFPNYSSELNVNALLLGDSALYLCASSLVSQGNSPLHFGNGTRLTVT.

The CDR3 DNA follows: TGTGCCAGCAGTGAATGGCCGTATGGCTACACCTTC. This translates into CASSEWPYGYTF. The gene calls are TRBV25-1 and TRBJ1-2, with no clear D. V was clipped by 1 base and J by 5 bases, with 5 bases between them. The germline V gene has CDR1 MGHDK and CDR2 SYGVNS. The CDR3 is made up of 12 amino acids.

In its sample, this clone was seen once. The chain links TRBV7-2 to TRBJ1-1, with a possible D match to TRBD1 (6 bases). Trimming removed 5 bases at V and 7 bases at J, with 17 bases between. The CDR3 has 14 amino acids. CDR1 and CDR2 (germline): SGHTA, FQGNSA. The CDR3 DNA reads TGTGCCAGCAGCCCACGACAGGCCCACGTTGAAGCTTTCTTT. This sequence encodes CASSPRQAHVEAFF. The variable domain in full, with the rest retrieved from reference TRBV7-2 and TRBJ1-1, is GAGVSQSPSNKVTEKGKDVELRCDPISGHTALYWYRQSLGQGLEFLIYFQGNSAPDKSGLPSDRFSAERTGGSVSTLTIQRTQQEDSAVYLCASSPRQAHVEAFFGQGTRLTVV.

The CDR3 DNA is TGTGCCAGCAGTTTATTGGGGGGTGGGGACCAAGAGACCCAGTACTTC. Translation gives CASSLLGGGDQETQYF. The chain employs TRBV28 and TRBJ2-5, with D maybe TRBD2 (6 bases). V lost 1 base, J lost 0 bases, and 12 bases lay in between. The CDR3 extends over 16 amino acids. Germline CDR1 and CDR2: MDHEN and SYDVKM.